This record covers a single TCR beta chain. Its cognate antigen is unknown. This entry belongs to a study of cytomegalovirus exposure and HLA in healthy donors. The study's findings and limits: Sequences of the TCR beta chain were said to predict the HLA-A and HLA-B alleles of most subjects accurately. Prior analysis indicated that the majority of TCR beta V segments exhibited productivity approximately 87% or approximately 30% of the time. Roughly uniform sequencing depth across donors was assumed, possibly incorrectly. In terms of immune exposure information, only CMV serostatus was available.

Per the germline V gene, CDR1 is DFQATT and CDR2 is SNEGSKA (reference sequence). Trimming stripped 6 bases from V and 14 bases from J, with 13 bases between. CDR3 size: 9 residues. Use of 60 Vbeta and 13 Jbeta primers characterized the PCR. TCRdb's table, derived via immunoSEQ multiplex PCR, lists solely in-frame clones and lacks some. The data hold around 150,000 clones, with around 79% observed a single time. The TCR comes from a man aged 35 to 55 in good health and CMV-seropositive. The chain uses TRBV20-1 and TRBJ2-5, with D possibly being TRBD2 (5 bases). Sample: PBMCs. This CDR3 is CSAAEEGYF. As DNA, the CDR3 is TGCAGTGCCGCGGAAGAGGGCTACTTC.